The T cell receptor beta chain under discussion was sequenced for a study of blood T cell repertoires in COVID-19 (dated by TCRdb to 2020 to 2022). Broadly, across the study: Samples from collaborators originated in the United States, Italy and Spain and spanned both the acute and convalescent phases of COVID-19. The repertoires were released in a freely available public database intended as a resource for research on the immune response to SARS-CoV-2. The dataset comprised deeply sampled blood TCRbeta repertoires from subjects exposed to, actively infected with, or recovered from COVID-19. The samples were drawn from two sources: the first 160 participants of the ongoing ImmuneRACE study, and over 1,000 subjects contributed by 6 global collaborators. The prospective study material was composed of cDNA or gDNA derived from T cells, B-cell-depleted T cells, or PBMCs. Where available, HLA class I and class II types were taken from metadata supplied by the sample provider and were not determined by assay-based typing. The sample metadata nearly always contained a de-identified subject ID, COVID-19 status, age in years and sex.

This clone came up a few times. What antigen it recognizes has not been identified. Base qualities are not at hand, and no much larger clone is one base apart. CDR1 LGHDT and CDR2 YNNKEL were looked up in the germline V gene (reference sequence). From the cysteine up to the phenylalanine, the CDR3 has a length of 15 residues. Here the CDR3 DNA is all that survives: 45 bases in frame from base 1. V is reduced by 3 bases and J by 2 bases, leaving a spacing of 13 bases between them. The collaborating institutions used their own protocols to collect whole blood in K2EDTA tubes. For TCRbeta analysis, collaborators shipped samples in one of three forms: frozen whole blood, isolated PBMCs, or DNA extracted from either of those sample types. TCRbeta CDR3 regions were amplified from genomic DNA using the immunoSEQ Assay, a bias-controlled multiplex PCR. The authors' analysis ran thus. The number of nucleated cells in each sample was estimated from the amplification of reference gene primers within the assay. Sequence reads were collapsed and filtered to measure the absolute abundance of every unique TCRbeta CDR3 rearrangement. For each sample, productive Simpson clonality was calculated as the square root of Simpson's diversity index across productive rearrangements. Entries here come from immuneACCESS through TCRdb and include only in-frame sequences with V and J called. Some clones fail to appear in such tables; in the studies checked, an unresolved V gene covers under half of the shortfall, and the cause of the remainder is unknown. For V, J and clone size, that table is used; D and trimming come from the DNA. The sample profile shows about 60,000 clones; just under 80% of them were found once. The ten biggest clones cover roughly 25% of the sample.

The paper's findings and limits, for the study overall: Clinical and demographic metadata were provided uncurated, with the amount varying by source and participant.

The sample was peripheral blood. This sequence originates from a human donor in a cohort sampled during active COVID-19. The V and J genes are TRBV3-1 (or the pseudogene TRBV3-2) and TRBJ1-1; the D gene remains uncertain. DNA sequence: TGTGCCAGCAGCCACTCAGGAACAGTAAACACTGAAGCTTTCTTT. Its coded protein is CASSHSGTVNTEAFF.